The 22 T cell receptor beta chains reported below all come from one sample, sequenced in a study of blood T cells in healthy people across ages. Together with a sample-barcoded 5' primer, a J-beta primer mix was included in a second PCR lasting roughly 6 to 12 cycles. TCRdb reprocessed the 5' RACE reads via MiXCR and lists one record per CDR3 protein. The table lists around 900,000 distinct CDR3 sequences, 29% of them singletons. Sequenced material: blood. These receptor sequences come from a woman older than 75 in good health.

Turning to this clonotype: This could be a read error, since a much larger clone is one nucleotide away. The chain links TRBV6-2 or TRBV6-3 to TRBJ2-7; 12 bases map to TRBD1. The CDR3 extends over 13 amino acids. Germline loops: CDR1 MNHEY, CDR2 SVGEGT. With V trimmed by 10 bases and J by 2 bases, 3 bases remained unmatched. The CDR3 sequence is CATGTGGPYEQYF. DNA for the CDR3: TGTGCCACCGGGACAGGGGGCCCCTACGAGCAGTACTTC.

The chain combines TRBV13 with TRBJ2-2; 8 bases are a match to TRBD1. J lost 5 bases, V lost 0 bases, and 2 bases had no gene match. Germline V lookup: CDR1 PRHDT, CDR2 FYEKMQ (reference sequence). The CDR3 is made up of 15 amino acids. This CDR3 reads CASSLGDRGTGELFF. The CDR3 DNA follows: TGTGCCAGCAGCTTAGGCGACAGGGGAACCGGGGAGCTGTTTTTT.

The J gene is TRBJ2-6, the V gene TRBV20-1; maybe TRBD2 (5 bases). The V end lost 7 bases, the J end lost 0 bases, and 22 bases lay between the germline ends. Germline V gene sequence: CDR1 DFQATT, CDR2 SNEGSKA (reference sequence). This CDR3 has 18 residues. The CDR3 spells CSVGGSGLPDSGANVLTF. DNA for the CDR3: TGCAGTGTTGGAGGAAGCGGACTGCCAGACTCTGGGGCCAACGTCCTGACTTTC.

This clonotype was detected a few times. This chain connects TRBV12-3 or TRBV12-4 to TRBJ1-6; a weak D match, TRBD1 (5 bases). The CDR3 sequence is 14 residues long. V shed 4 bases and J shed 12 bases, with 16 bases lying between them. The CDR3 bases are TGTGCCAGCAGTTGGGGGGTTTCGGGAGAACCCCTCCACTTT. Translating gives CASSWGVSGEPLHF.

J is TRBJ2-4 and V is TRBV3-1; D is unclear. Germline V gives CDR1 LGHDT, CDR2 YNNKEL (reference sequence). The V end lost 7 bases, the J end lost 0 bases, and 16 bases lay between the germline ends. This CDR3 comprises 16 residues. The CDR3 nucleotides are TGTGCCAGCAACCCCCAGCGTGAATTAGCCAAAAACATTCAGTACTTC. Its translation: CASNPQRELAKNIQYF.

This clonotype was seen ten or more times. V and J are TRBV14 and TRBJ2-3; D is perhaps TRBD1 or TRBD2 (5 bases each). Germline assignment: CDR1 SGHDN and CDR2 FVKESK. V lost 3 bases and J 0 bases, leaving 16 bases between the germline ends. The CDR3 is 17 amino acids. Here the CDR3 reads CASSHWGRHSSTDTQYF. As DNA, the CDR3 is TGTGCCAGCAGCCATTGGGGACGGCATTCTAGCACAGATACGCAGTATTTT. The full variable domain, completed using reference TRBV14 and TRBJ2-3, is EAGVTQFPSHSVIEKGQTVTLRCDPISGHDNLYWYRRVMGKEIKFLLHFVKESKQDESGMPNNRFLAERTGGTYSTLKVQPAELEDSGVYFCASSHWGRHSSTDTQYFGPGTRLTVL.

This clonotype was counted only a few times. This chain joins TRBV10-2 and TRBJ2-3, with D possibly being TRBD1 (6 bases). The CDR3 runs to 14 residues. The V gene's germline CDR1 is WSHSY and CDR2 SAAADI. The V gene lost 6 bases and the J gene lost 1 base, with 11 bases spanning the gap. CDR3 bases: TGCGCCAGCAGGCCAGGGGCTGGCACAGATACGCAGTATTTT. Translated: CASRPGAGTDTQYF.

The V call is TRBV2, the J call TRBJ1-5; D unclear. Trimming pared 1 base from V and 2 bases from J, leaving 9 bases between. CDR1 is SNHLY and CDR2 is FYNNEI in the germline V gene. This CDR3 region has 15 residues. CDR3 bases: TGTGCCAGCAGTGAAGACGGGTTCGGCAATCAGCCCCAGCATTTT. Translated: CASSEDGFGNQPQHF.

There are a few counts of this clonotype. This sequence joins TRBV24-1 and TRBJ2-1, with D possibly matching TRBD1 (6 bases). Trimming pared 3 bases from V and 4 bases from J, leaving 15 bases between. Per the germline V gene, CDR1 is KGHDR and CDR2 is SFDVKD. The CDR3 sequence is 16 residues long. The CDR3 spells CATSDPNRVRYNEQFF. CDR3 DNA sequence: TGTGCCACCAGTGATCCAAACAGGGTACGGTACAATGAGCAGTTCTTC.

As regards this clonotype: Since a much larger clone is just one base distant, this may be a read error. The chain has TRBV20-1 and TRBJ1-2; maybe TRBD1 (5 bases). The V gene's germline CDR1 is DFQATT and CDR2 SNEGSKA (reference sequence). This CDR3 has 13 residues. V was clipped by 4 bases and J by 5 bases, with 14 bases between them. CDR3 sequence: CSANPGRGYGYTF. The DNA for the CDR3 is TGCAGTGCTAATCCGGGACGGGGGTATGGCTACACCTTC.

The chain employs TRBV7-9 and TRBJ1-1, with D unclear. The CDR3 length is 15 residues. The V end was cut by 5 bases, the J end by 3 bases, with 16 bases between. CDR1 is SEHNR, CDR2 FQNEAQ, per germline (reference sequence). The CDR3 is CASSPAEGLHTEAFF. DNA of the CDR3: TGTGCCAGCAGCCCAGCCGAGGGTCTCCACACTGAAGCTTTCTTT.

V and J are TRBV4-1 and TRBJ1-1; D is ambiguous. CDR1 MGHRA and CDR2 YSYEKL come from the germline V gene. The CDR3 is 13 amino acids. V lost 3 bases to trimming and J lost 8 bases, with 13 bases between them. CDR3 residues: CASSHLGTGEAFF. The DNA for the CDR3 is TGCGCCAGCAGCCATTTGGGCACGGGAGAAGCTTTCTTT.

This clonotype was counted at least ten times. This chain uses TRBV7-2 with TRBJ2-6, with TRBD2 matching over 7 bases. V shed 2 bases, J shed 0 bases, and the junction held 4 bases outside the gene matches. The CDR3 is 17 amino acids. Germline CDR1 reads SGHTA; CDR2 reads FQGNSA. The CDR3 DNA reads TGTGCCAGCAGCTTATGGGGGGGAGTCTCTGGGGCCAACGTCCTGACTTTC. Translated, it gives CASSLWGGVSGANVLTF.

This clonotype was recorded a few times. Compared with germline, one end of the junction differs, possibly owing to a read error. This chain joins TRBV6-2 or TRBV6-3 and TRBJ1-4, with 9 bases matching TRBD1. The CDR3 covers 16 residues. From germline, CDR1 is MNHEY and CDR2 SVGEGT. CDR3 in DNA: TGTGCCAGCAGACCCGGACAGGGGACAACTAATGAAAAACGGTTTTTT. Translated: CASRPGQGTTNEKRFF.

The V gene is TRBV29-1, the J gene TRBJ1-2, with TRBD1 matching 12 bases. Germline V gene sequence: CDR1 SQVTM, CDR2 ANQGSEA. This CDR3 is built from 15 residues. The junction had 6 bases not matched to a gene; V was cut back by 6 bases and J by 1 base. The CDR3 bases are TGCAGCGTGGAGGGACAGGGGGCGGGTAACTATGGCTACACCTTC. The encoded protein is CSVEGQGAGNYGYTF.

This clonotype showed up many times. It may be a read error: a sequence one base away is much more abundant. The rearrangement joins TRBV9 to TRBJ2-1, with D possibly matching TRBD1 (5 bases). The J call may not be correct, given that the DNA end is closer to TRBJ2-7. The CDR3 contains 14 residues. The V gene's germline CDR1 is SGDLS and CDR2 YYNGEE. CDR3 protein: CASSVGGSYNEQYF. DNA of the CDR3: TGTGCCAGCAGCGTAGGGGGCTCCTACAATGAGCAGTACTTC.

A note on this clonotype: The conserved final phenylalanine or tryptophan is absent from the CDR3, which likely points to a read error. V is TRBV15 and J is TRBJ2-1; perhaps TRBD1 as D (5 bases). Germline V gene lookup returns CDR1 LNHNV and CDR2 YYDKDF (reference sequence). Trimming took off 1 base at V and 8 bases at J, with 15 bases between the two ends. CDR3 size: 15 residues. For the CDR3, the DNA is TGTGCCACCAGCAGAGCCCAGGGTTTTGGGGATGAGCAGTTCTGC. Its protein is CATSRAQGFGDEQFC.

This sequence joins TRBV6-5 and TRBJ2-7, with D perhaps being TRBD1 or TRBD2 (5 bases each). The germline gives CDR1 MNHEY, CDR2 SVGAGI. V lost 0 bases, J lost 4 bases, and 13 bases lay in between. The CDR3 loop spans 15 amino acids. The CDR3 loop is CASSYSRDPWYEQYF. The CDR3 DNA reads as TGTGCCAGCAGTTACTCGAGGGACCCCTGGTACGAGCAGTACTTC.

This clonotype was seen repeatedly, ten times or more. This sequence joins TRBV11-2 and TRBJ1-1; D perhaps matches TRBD1 (5 bases). This CDR3 contains 18 residues. Trimming shortened V by 6 bases and J by 4 bases, and 27 bases separated the two germline ends. The germline CDR1 and CDR2 sequences are SGHAT and FQNNGV. The CDR3 region has the DNA TGTGCCAGCAGACCTTTGGGCGAACGGGCCCCCCAGGGCACTGAAGCTTTCTTT. The encoded protein is CASRPLGERAPQGTEAFF.

This clonotype has just a few counts. CDR3 in amino acids: CASSVGLASDTQYF. CDR3 sequence (DNA): TGTGCCAGCAGTGTCGGACTAGCTAGCGATACGCAGTATTTT. V is TRBV6-4 and J is TRBJ2-3; TRBD2 aligns across 8 bases. Germline V lookup: CDR1 MRHNA, CDR2 SNTAGT. With V trimmed by 4 bases and J by 6 bases, 6 bases remained unmatched. The CDR3 covers 14 residues.

This clonotype was seen once. This could be a read error, since a much larger clone is one nucleotide away. This rearrangement joins TRBV6-5 to TRBJ2-3, with D possibly being TRBD1 or TRBD2 (7 bases each). Germline assignment: CDR1 MNHEY and CDR2 SVGAGI. This CDR3 spans 17 amino acids. Here the CDR3 reads CASSYRAGGAITDMQYF. The CDR3 coding sequence is TGTGCCAGCAGTTACCGGGCAGGGGGGGCCATCACAGATATGCAGTATTTT.

The rearrangement joins TRBV5-1 to TRBJ2-3, with 9 nucleotides matching TRBD1. CDR3 length: 17 residues. Germline CDR1 is SGHRS and CDR2 is YFSETQ. The V gene end was trimmed by 0 bases and the J gene end by 2 bases; junction bases not matched to a gene: 7. CDR3 loop: CASSLGYRDRDTDTQYF. The CDR3 nucleotides are TGCGCCAGCAGCTTGGGGTACCGGGACAGGGACACAGATACGCAGTATTTT. Full variable domain (rest looked up from reference TRBV5-1 and TRBJ2-3): KAGVTQTPRYLIKTRGQQVTLSCSPISGHRSVSWYQQTPGQGLQFLFEYFSETQRNKGNFPGRFSGRQFSNSRSEMNVSTLELGDSALYLCASSLGYRDRDTDTQYFGPGTRLTVL.